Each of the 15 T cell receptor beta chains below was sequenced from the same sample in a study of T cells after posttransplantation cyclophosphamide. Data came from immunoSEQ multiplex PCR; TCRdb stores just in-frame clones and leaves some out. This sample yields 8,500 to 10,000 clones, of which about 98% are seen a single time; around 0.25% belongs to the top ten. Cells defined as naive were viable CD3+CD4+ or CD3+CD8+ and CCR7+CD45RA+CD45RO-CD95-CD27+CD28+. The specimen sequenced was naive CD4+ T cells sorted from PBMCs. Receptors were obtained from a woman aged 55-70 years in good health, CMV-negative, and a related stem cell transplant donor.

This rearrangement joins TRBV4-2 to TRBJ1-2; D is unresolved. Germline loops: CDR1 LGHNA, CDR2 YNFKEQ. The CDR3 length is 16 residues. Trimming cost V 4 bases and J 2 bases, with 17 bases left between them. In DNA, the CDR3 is TGTGCCAGCAGCCGGGAGAGCCGGCAGGCAAACTATGGCTACACCTTC. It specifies CASSRESRQANYGYTF.

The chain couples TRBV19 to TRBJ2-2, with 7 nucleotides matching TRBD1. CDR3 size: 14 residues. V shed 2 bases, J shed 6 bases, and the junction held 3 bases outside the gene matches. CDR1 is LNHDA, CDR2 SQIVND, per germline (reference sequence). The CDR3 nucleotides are TGTGCCAGTAGTATAAACAGGGGTGCCGGGGAGCTGTTTTTT. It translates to CASSINRGAGELFF.

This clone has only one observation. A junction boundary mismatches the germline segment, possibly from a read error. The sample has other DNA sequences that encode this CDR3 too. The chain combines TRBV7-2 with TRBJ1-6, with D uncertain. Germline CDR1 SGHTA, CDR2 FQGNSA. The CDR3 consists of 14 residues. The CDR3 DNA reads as TGTGCCAGCAGCTCCAGACGGGAAAATTCCCCCCTCCACTTT. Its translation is CASSSRRENSPLHF.

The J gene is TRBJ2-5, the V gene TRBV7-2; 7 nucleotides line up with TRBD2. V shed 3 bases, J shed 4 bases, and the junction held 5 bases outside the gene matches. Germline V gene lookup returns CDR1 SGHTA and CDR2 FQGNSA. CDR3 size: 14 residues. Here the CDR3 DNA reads TGTGCCAGCAGCTTCGGCGGGAGCGGAGAGACCCAGTACTTC. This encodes CASSFGGSGETQYF.

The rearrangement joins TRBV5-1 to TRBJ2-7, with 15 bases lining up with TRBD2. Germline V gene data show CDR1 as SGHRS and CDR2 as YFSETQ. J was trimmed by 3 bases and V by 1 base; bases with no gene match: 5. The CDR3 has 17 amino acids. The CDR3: CASSLWTSGRAGYEQYF. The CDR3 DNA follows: TGCGCCAGCAGCTTGTGGACTAGCGGGAGGGCCGGCTACGAGCAGTACTTC.

This chain's CDR3 is CASSVTGTASYNEQFF. CDR3 coding DNA: TGTGCCAGCAGTGTCACCGGGACAGCCTCCTACAATGAGCAGTTCTTC. The V and J genes are TRBV6-4 and TRBJ2-1; the match to TRBD1 covers 7 bases. Germline assignment: CDR1 MRHNA and CDR2 SNTAGT. Losses at the gene ends were 4 bases for V and 0 bases for J; bases not matched to a gene: 6. This CDR3 contains 16 residues.

The CDR3 protein is CASSSTPSNRGQFF. The CDR3 bases are TGTGCCAGCAGTTCTACCCCAAGCAACAGGGGGCAGTTCTTC. This chain links TRBV28 with TRBJ2-1, with 7 bases identical to TRBD1. The CDR3 spans 14 residues. Germline values: CDR1 MDHEN, CDR2 SYDVKM. The J segment lost 12 bases and the V segment lost 4 bases, leaving 12 bases of the junction unmatched.

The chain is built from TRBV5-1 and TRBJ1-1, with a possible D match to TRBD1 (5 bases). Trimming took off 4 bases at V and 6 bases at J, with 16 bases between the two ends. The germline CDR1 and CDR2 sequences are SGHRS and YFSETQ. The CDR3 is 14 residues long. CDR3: CASSPAGVLPEAFF. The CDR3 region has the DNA TGCGCCAGCAGCCCCGCGGGGGTTTTGCCTGAAGCTTTCTTT.

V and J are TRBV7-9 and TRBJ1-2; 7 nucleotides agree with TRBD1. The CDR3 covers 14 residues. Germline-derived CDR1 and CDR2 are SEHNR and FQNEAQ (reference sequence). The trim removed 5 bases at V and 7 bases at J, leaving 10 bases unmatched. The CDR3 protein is CASSEAGTEGGYTF. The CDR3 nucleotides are TGTGCCAGCAGCGAGGCTGGGACAGAGGGTGGCTACACCTTC. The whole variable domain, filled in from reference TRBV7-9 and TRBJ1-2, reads DTGVSQNPRHKITKRGQNVTFRCDPISEHNRLYWYRQTLGQGPEFLTYFQNEAQLEKSRLLSDRFSAERPKGSFSTLEIQRTEQGDSAMYLCASSEAGTEGGYTFGSGTRLTVV.

The CDR3 reads CASSPQDRANYGYTF. The CDR3 nucleotides read TGTGCCAGCAGCCCACAGGACCGGGCTAACTATGGCTACACCTTC. This sequence joins TRBV5-4 and TRBJ1-2; the D gene is possibly TRBD1 (5 bases). V gave up 4 bases and J gave up 0 bases, with 13 bases separating them. The CDR3 spans 15 residues. Germline V gives CDR1 SGHNT, CDR2 YYREEE (reference sequence).

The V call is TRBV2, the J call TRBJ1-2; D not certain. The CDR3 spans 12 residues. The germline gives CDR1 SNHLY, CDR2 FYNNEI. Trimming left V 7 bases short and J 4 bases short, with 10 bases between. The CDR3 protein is CASTEGLYGYTF. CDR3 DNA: TGTGCCAGCACCGAGGGCCTCTATGGCTACACCTTC.

Here the CDR3 reads CASSFEGPRGNQPQHF. CDR3 sequence (DNA): TGTGCCAGCAGTTTCGAAGGGCCGCGGGGCAATCAGCCCCAGCATTTT. The rearrangement joins TRBV28 to TRBJ1-5, with D unresolved. The CDR3 consists of 16 residues. The germline gives CDR1 MDHEN, CDR2 SYDVKM. V lost 3 bases and J lost 2, with 14 bases in between.

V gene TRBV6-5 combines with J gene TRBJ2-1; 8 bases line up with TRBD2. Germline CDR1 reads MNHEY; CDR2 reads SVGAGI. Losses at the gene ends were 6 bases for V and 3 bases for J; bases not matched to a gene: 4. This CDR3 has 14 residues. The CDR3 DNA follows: TGTGCCAGCAGAAATCTAGCGGGCTACAATGAGCAGTTCTTC. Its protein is CASRNLAGYNEQFF.

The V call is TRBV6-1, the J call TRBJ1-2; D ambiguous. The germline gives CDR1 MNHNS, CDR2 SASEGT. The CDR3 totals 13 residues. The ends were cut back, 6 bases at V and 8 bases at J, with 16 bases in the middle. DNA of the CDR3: TGTGCCAGCAGGGAGGGCGGGGAGGCCGGCTACACCTTC. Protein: CASREGGEAGYTF.

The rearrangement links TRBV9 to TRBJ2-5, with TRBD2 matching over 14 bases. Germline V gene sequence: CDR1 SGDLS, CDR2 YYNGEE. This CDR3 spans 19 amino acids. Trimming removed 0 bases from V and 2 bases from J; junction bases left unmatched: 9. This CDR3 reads CASSVDGGGLAGAQETQYF. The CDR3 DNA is TGTGCCAGCAGCGTAGATGGTGGGGGACTAGCGGGAGCTCAAGAGACCCAGTACTTC.